This T cell receptor beta chain came from a study of T cell changes during pregnancy in multiple sclerosis. Clones were sequenced by immunoSEQ multiplex PCR, and TCRdb holds only the in-frame ones, with some missing. The sample includes tens of thousands of clones, roughly 90% of them seen just once. This sequence was found in a female donor in good health, enrolled as a control in a pregnancy study. The specimen was CD4+ T cells from peripheral blood mononuclear cells, collected in the second trimester of pregnancy.

CDR3 bases: TGTGCCAGCAGCCAGTGGCGGGGGAGCGGCTACACCTTC. Translation: CASSQWRGSGYTF. This rearrangement joins TRBV14 to TRBJ1-2; a possible D gene is TRBD1 (5 bases). The CDR3 contains 13 residues. The germline gives CDR1 SGHDN, CDR2 FVKESK. Trimming stripped 3 bases from V and 8 bases from J, with 13 bases between.